This T cell receptor (beta chain) was documented in a study of blood T cell repertoires in COVID-19. The wider study: Material from acute and convalescent COVID-19 was sourced from the United States, Italy and Spain. In each case, the material was cDNA or gDNA derived from T cells, B-cell-depleted T cells, or PBMCs.

As processed by the authors: Estimation of nucleated cell counts relied on the amplification of reference gene primers. Sequencing used immunoSEQ multiplex PCR; TCRdb keeps in-frame clones, though not all of them. V, J and clone size derive from that table, while D and trimming were established from the DNA sequence. The sample has approximately 140,000 clones, around three quarters seen once. The V segment lost 2 bases and the J segment 4 bases; nucleotides outside the gene matches: 11. This CDR3 region has 17 residues. CDR1 SGDLS and CDR2 YYNGEE come from the germline V gene. Sequencing was performed on peripheral blood. J is TRBJ2-3 and V is TRBV9; 9 nucleotides match TRBD2. The sequence derives from a man in his 60s with acute or convalescent COVID-19. The CDR3: CASSVDFGGGGPDTQYF. DNA of the CDR3: TGTGCCAGCAGCGTGGACTTTGGCGGGGGGGGCCCAGATACGCAGTATTTT.